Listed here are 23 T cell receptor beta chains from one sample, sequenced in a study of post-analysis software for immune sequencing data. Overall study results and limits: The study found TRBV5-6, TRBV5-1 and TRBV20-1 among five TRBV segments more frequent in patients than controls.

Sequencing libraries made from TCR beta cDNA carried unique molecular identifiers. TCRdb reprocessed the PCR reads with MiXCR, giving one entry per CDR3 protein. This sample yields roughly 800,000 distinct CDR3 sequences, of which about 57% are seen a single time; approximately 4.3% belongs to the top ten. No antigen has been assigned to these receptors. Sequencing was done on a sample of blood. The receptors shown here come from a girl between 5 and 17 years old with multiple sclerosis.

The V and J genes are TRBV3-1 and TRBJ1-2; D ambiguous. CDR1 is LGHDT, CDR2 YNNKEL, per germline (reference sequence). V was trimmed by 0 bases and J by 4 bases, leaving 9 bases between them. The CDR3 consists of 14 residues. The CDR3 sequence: CASSQDWGFYGYTF. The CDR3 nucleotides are TGTGCCAGCAGCCAAGATTGGGGTTTCTATGGCTACACCTTC.

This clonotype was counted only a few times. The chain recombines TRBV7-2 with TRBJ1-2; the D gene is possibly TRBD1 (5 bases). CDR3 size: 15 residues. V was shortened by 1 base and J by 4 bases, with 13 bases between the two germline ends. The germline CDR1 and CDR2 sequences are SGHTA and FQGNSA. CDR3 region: CASSLVALGGYGYTF. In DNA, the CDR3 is TGTGCCAGCAGCTTAGTTGCCCTCGGGGGCTATGGCTACACCTTC.

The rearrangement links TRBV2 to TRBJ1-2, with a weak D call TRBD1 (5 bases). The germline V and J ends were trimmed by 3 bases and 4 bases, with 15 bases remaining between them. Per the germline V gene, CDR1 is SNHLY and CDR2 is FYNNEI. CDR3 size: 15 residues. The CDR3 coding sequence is TGTGCCAGCAGTGACTGGGGCGCGCCTATCTATGGCTACACCTTC. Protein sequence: CASSDWGAPIYGYTF.

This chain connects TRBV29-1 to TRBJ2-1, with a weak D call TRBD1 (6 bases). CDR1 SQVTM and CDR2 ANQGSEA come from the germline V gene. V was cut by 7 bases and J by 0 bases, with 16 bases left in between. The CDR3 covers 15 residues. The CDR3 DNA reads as TGCAGCGCTCCCGCCCGGACAGTCTCCTACAATGAGCAGTTCTTC. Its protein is CSAPARTVSYNEQFF.

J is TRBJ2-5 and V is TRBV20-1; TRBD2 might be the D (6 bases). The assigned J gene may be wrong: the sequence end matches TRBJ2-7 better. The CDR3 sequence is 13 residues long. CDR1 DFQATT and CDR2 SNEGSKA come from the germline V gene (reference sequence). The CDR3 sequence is CSASGGFLHEQYF. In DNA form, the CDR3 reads TGCAGTGCTAGTGGGGGGTTCCTGCACGAGCAGTACTTC.

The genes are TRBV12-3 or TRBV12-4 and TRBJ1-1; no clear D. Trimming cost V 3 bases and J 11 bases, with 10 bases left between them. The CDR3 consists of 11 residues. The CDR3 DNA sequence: TGTGCCAGCAGTTTCGGCGACGGGGCTTTCTTT. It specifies CASSFGDGAFF.

CDR3 coding DNA: TGTGCCAGCAGTGGCCGACCGGGACTAGGAGACAATGAGCAGTTCTTC. Translating gives CASSGRPGLGDNEQFF. The genes are TRBV6-6 and TRBJ2-1; TRBD2 aligns across 8 bases. The CDR3 sequence is 16 residues long. The V segment lost 5 bases and the J segment 5 bases; nucleotides outside the gene matches: 11. CDR1 and CDR2 (germline): MNHNY, SVGAGI (reference sequence).

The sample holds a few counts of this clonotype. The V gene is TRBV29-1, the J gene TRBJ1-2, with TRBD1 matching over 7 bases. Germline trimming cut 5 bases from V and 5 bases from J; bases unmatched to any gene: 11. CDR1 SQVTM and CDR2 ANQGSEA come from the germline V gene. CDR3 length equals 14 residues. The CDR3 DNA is TGCAGCGTTCACCAAGGGACAGTCGCTTATGGCTACACCTTC. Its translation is CSVHQGTVAYGYTF.

The DNA for the CDR3 is TGCGCCAGCAGCTTGCCCCAAACAGGGGGCGCAACGACTAATGAAAAACTGTTTTTT. It specifies CASSLPQTGGATTNEKLFF. V is TRBV5-1 and J is TRBJ1-4; 9 nucleotides match TRBD1. The V segment lost 1 base and the J segment 2 bases; nucleotides outside the gene matches: 12. The CDR3 extends over 19 amino acids. Germline CDR1 reads SGHRS; CDR2 reads YFSETQ. Based on the CDR3 plus reference TRBV5-1 and TRBJ1-4, the full variable domain is KAGVTQTPRYLIKTRGQQVTLSCSPISGHRSVSWYQQTPGQGLQFLFEYFSETQRNKGNFPGRFSGRQFSNSRSEMNVSTLELGDSALYLCASSLPQTGGATTNEKLFFGSGTQLSVL.

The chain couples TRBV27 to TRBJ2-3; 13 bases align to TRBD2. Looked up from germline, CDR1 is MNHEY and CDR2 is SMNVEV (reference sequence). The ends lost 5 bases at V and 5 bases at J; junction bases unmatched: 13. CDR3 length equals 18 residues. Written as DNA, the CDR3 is TGTGCCAGCAGTGATATAGCACTAGCGGGGGGGCAGGGAGATACGCAGTATTTT. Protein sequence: CASSDIALAGGQGDTQYF.

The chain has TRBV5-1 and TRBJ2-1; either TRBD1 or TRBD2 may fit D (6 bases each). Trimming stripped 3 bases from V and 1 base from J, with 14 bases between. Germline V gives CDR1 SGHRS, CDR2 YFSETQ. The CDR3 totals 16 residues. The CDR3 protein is CASSSGADVSYNEQFF. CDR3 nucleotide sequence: TGCGCCAGCAGCTCGGGGGCGGACGTATCCTACAATGAGCAGTTCTTC.

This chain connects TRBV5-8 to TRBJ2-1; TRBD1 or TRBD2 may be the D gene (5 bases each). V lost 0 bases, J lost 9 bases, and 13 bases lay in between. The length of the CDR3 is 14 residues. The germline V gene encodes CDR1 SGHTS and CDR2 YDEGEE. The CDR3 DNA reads TGTGCCAGCAGCTTGGTGGCGAAGAGGGGTGAGCAGTTCTTC. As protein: CASSLVAKRGEQFF.

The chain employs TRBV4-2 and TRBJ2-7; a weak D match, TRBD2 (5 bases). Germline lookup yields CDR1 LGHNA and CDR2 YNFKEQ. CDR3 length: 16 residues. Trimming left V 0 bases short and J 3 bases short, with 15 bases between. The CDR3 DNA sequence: TGTGCCAGCAGCCAAGAGAGCCCGAGAGGAGGCTACGAGCAGTACTTC. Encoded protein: CASSQESPRGGYEQYF.

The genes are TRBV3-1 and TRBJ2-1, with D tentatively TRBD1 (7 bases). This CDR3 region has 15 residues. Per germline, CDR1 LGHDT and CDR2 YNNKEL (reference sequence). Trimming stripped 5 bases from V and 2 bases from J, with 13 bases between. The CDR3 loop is CASSMQGGPYNEQFF. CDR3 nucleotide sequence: TGTGCCAGCAGCATGCAGGGGGGCCCCTACAATGAGCAGTTCTTC.

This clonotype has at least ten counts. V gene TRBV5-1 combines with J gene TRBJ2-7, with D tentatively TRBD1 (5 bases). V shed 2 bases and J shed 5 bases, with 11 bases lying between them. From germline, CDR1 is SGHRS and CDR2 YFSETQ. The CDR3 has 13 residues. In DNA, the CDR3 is TGCGCCAGCAGCTTACTCAGGGTTGACGAGCAGTACTTC. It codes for CASSLLRVDEQYF. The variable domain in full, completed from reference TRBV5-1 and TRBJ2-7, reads KAGVTQTPRYLIKTRGQQVTLSCSPISGHRSVSWYQQTPGQGLQFLFEYFSETQRNKGNFPGRFSGRQFSNSRSEMNVSTLELGDSALYLCASSLLRVDEQYFGPGTRLTVT.

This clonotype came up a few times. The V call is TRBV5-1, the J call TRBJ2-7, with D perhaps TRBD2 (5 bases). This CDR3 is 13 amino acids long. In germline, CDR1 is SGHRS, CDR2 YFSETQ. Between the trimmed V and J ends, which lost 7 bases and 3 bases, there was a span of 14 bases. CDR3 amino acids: CASAPGSLYEQYF. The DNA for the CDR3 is TGCGCCAGCGCTCCGGGATCCCTCTACGAGCAGTACTTC. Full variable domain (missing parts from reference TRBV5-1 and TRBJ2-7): KAGVTQTPRYLIKTRGQQVTLSCSPISGHRSVSWYQQTPGQGLQFLFEYFSETQRNKGNFPGRFSGRQFSNSRSEMNVSTLELGDSALYLCASAPGSLYEQYFGPGTRLTVT.

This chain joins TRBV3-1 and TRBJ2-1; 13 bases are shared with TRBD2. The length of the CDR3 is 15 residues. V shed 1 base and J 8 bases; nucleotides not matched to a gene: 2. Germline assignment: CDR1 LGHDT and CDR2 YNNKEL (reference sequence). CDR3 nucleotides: TGTGCCAGCAGCCAAGGGACTAGCGGGAGTTATGAGCAGTTCTTC. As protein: CASSQGTSGSYEQFF.

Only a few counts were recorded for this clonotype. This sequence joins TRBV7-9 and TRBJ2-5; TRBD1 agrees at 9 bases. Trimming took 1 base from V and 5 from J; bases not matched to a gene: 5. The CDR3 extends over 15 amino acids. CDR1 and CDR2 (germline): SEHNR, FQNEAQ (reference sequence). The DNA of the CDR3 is TGTGCCAGCAGCTTAGTTACAGGGGGCCGGGAGACCCAGTACTTC. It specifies CASSLVTGGRETQYF.

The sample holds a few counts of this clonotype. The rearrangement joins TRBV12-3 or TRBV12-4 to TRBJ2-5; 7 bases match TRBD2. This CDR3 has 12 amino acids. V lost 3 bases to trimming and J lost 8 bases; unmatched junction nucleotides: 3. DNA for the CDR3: TGTGCCAGCAGTTTTCCGGGGGGAACCCAGTACTTC. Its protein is CASSFPGGTQYF.

CDR3 in amino acids: CASSPGPGQETQYF. CDR3 bases: TGCGCCAGCAGCCCGGGACCGGGGCAAGAGACCCAGTACTTC. The chain combines TRBV5-1 with TRBJ2-5, with D possibly being TRBD1 or TRBD2 (5 bases each). Trimming removed 4 bases from V and 2 bases from J, with 12 bases in between. CDR1 is SGHRS, CDR2 YFSETQ, per germline. The CDR3 covers 14 residues.

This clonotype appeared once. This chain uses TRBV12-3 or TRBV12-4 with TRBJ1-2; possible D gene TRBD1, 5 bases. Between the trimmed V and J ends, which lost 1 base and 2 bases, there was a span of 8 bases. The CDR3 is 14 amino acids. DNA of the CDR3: TGTGCCAGCAGTTTAGGGACACCCAACTATGGCTACACCTTC. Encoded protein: CASSLGTPNYGYTF.

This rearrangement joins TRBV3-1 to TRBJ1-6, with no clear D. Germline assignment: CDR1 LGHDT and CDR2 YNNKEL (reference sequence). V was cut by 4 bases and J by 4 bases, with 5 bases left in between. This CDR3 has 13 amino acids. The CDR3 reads CASSRKYNSPLHF. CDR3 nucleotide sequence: TGTGCCAGCAGCCGGAAGTATAATTCACCCCTCCACTTT.

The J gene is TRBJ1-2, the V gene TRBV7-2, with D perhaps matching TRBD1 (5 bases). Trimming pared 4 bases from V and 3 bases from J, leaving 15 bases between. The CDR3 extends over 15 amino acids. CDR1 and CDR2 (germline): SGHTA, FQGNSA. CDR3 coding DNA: TGTGCCAGCAGCTGGGGACTAGGTTCCCACTATGGCTACACCTTC. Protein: CASSWGLGSHYGYTF. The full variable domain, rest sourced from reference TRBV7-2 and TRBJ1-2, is GAGVSQSPSNKVTEKGKDVELRCDPISGHTALYWYRQSLGQGLEFLIYFQGNSAPDKSGLPSDRFSAERTGGSVSTLTIQRTQQEDSAVYLCASSWGLGSHYGYTFGSGTRLTVV.